This T cell receptor beta chain was documented in a study of breast tumors, draining lymph nodes, adjacent tissues. The lymph nodes were axillary draining lymph nodes from breast cancer patients. This clonotype was seen at least ten times. A single record per CDR3 protein comes from TCRdb applying MiXCR to the multiplex PCR reads. The sample contains 200,000 or so distinct CDR3 sequences, roughly 29% of which appear only once. The specimen was axillary lymph node tissue. This TCR derives from a female donor with breast cancer. Some clones in this sample may be carry-over from other donors' samples.

In DNA, the CDR3 is TGTGCCAGCAGCTTATACGCAGCGGAAGAGACCCAGTACTTC. This encodes CASSLYAAEETQYF. The chain links TRBV7-9 to TRBJ2-5, with a tentative D call TRBD2 (5 bases). CDR1 and CDR2 from the germline V gene are SEHNR and FQNEAQ (reference sequence). The CDR3 spans 14 residues. Trimming shortened V by 2 bases and J by 3 bases, and 10 bases separated the two germline ends.